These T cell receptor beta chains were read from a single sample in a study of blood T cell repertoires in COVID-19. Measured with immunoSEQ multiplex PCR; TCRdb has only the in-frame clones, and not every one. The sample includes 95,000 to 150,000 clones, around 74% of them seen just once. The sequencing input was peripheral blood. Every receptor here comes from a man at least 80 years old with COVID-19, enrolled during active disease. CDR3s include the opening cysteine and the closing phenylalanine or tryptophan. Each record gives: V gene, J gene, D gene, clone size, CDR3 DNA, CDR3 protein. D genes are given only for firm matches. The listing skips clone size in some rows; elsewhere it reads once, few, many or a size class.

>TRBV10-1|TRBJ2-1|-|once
TGCGCCAGCAGTGCCGGGGCGGGAAAACCCCTTAATGAGCAGTTCTTC
CASSAGAGKPLNEQFF
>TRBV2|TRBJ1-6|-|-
TGTGCCAGCAGTGAGAACGGTGGTTCCGATTCACCCCTCCACTTT
CASSENGGSDSPLHF
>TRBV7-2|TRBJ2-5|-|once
TGTGCCAGCAGCTTAGTGGCTAGCCAAGAGACCCAGTACTTC
CASSLVASQETQYF
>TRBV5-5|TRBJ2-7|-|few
TGTGCCAGCAGTCCTTCCTACGAGCAGTACTTC
CASSPSYEQYF
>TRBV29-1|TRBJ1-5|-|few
TGCAGCGTTGCCGCGGCAGGCAATCAGCCCCAGCATTTT
CSVAAAGNQPQHF
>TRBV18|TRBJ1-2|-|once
TGTGCCAGCTCACCTTCGTCCGGGTGGGGCTTCTTCGGCTACACCTTC
CASSPSSGWGFFGYTF
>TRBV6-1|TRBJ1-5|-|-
TGTGCCAGCAGTGAAGGGTCAGGGTCCAATCAGCCCCAGCATTTT
CASSEGSGSNQPQHF
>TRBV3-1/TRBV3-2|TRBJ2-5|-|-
TGTGCCAGCAGGTTTATCGGGCAAGAGACCCAGTACTTC
CASRFIGQETQYF
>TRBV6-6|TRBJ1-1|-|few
TGTGCCAGCAAGTGGGGGGAGGCGAACACTGAAGCTTTCTTT
CASKWGEANTEAFF
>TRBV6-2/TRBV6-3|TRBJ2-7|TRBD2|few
TGTGCCAGCAGCCGACTAGCGGGAGAGGAGCAGTACTTC
CASSRLAGEEQYF
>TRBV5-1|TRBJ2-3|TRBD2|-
TGCGCCAGCAGCGGACGGCAAGTAGCGGGGATGCAGGGTACGCAGTATTTT
CASSGRQVAGMQGTQYF
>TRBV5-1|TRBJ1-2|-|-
TGCGCCAGCAGCTTGGGAGGGGAGGTTCTCGAAAGTGGCTACACCTTC
CASSLGGEVLESGYTF
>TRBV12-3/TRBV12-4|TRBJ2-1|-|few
TGTGCCAGCAGTTATAAGCATGAGCAGTTCTTC
CASSYKHEQFF
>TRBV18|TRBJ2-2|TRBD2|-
TGTGCCAGCTCACGGACTAGCGAGAACACCGGGGAGCTGTTTTTT
CASSRTSENTGELFF
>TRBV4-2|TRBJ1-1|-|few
TGTGCCAGCAGCCAAGATTCCGGGAGCGGGACTGAAGCTTTCTTT
CASSQDSGSGTEAFF
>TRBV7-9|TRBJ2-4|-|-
TGTGCCAGCAGCCAGGAGGGGAAGGCGAACATTCAGTACTTC
CASSQEGKANIQYF
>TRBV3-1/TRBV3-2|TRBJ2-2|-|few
TGTGCCAGCAGCCTACAGTCCACCGGGGAGCTGTTTTTT
CASSLQSTGELFF
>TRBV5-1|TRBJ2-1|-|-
TGCGCCAGCAGCTTAGCAGGTACCCACAATGAGCAGTTCTTC
CASSLAGTHNEQFF
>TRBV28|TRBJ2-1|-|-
TGTGCCAGCAGTTTCGCCAGGGACAATGAGCAATTCTTC
CASSFARDNEQFF
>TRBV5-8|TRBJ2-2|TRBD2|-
TGTGCCAGCAGCCGGATGAGACTAGCGGGAGACACCGGGGAGCTGTTTTTT
CASSRMRLAGDTGELFF
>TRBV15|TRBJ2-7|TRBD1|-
TGTGCCACAGGGACAGGGAGGTACGAGCAGTACTTC
CATGTGRYEQYF
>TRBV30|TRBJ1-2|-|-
TGTGCCTTCCGGGACACTAACTATGGCTACACCTTC
CAFRDTNYGYTF
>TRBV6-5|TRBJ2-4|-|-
TGTGCCAGCAGTCCAATACATCTAGCCAAAAACATTCAGTACTTC
CASSPIHLAKNIQYF
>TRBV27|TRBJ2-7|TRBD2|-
TGTGCCAGCGGGGACTATGGAGATAAAGAGCAGTACTTC
CASGDYGDKEQYF
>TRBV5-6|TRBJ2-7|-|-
TGTGCCAGCAGCTTGTACATGTCCTACGAGCAGTACTTC
CASSLYMSYEQYF
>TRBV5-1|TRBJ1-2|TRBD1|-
TGCGCCAGCAGCGTACCCGACAGGGGCTATGGCTACACCTTC
CASSVPDRGYGYTF
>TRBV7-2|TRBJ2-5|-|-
TGTGCCAGCAACATCAACCCGTTACAAGAGACCCAGTACTTC
CASNINPLQETQYF
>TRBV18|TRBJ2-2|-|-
TGTGCCAGCTCACCCTTACAGGGCGGCGGGGAGCTGTTTTTT
CASSPLQGGGELFF
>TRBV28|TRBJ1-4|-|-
TGTGCCAGCAGTCCCCCGTTCGGTGAAAAACTGTTTTTT
CASSPPFGEKLFF
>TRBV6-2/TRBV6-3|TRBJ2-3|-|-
TGTGCCAGCAGTTATACCAGGGGTACCCCCACGGCAGATACGCAGTATTTT
CASSYTRGTPTADTQYF
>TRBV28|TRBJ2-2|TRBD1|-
TGTGCCAGTTGGGACAGGTCGAACACCGGGGAGCTGTTTTTT
CASWDRSNTGELFF
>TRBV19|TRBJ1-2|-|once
TGTGCCAGTAGTTACAGGGCCCCATACTATGGCTACACCTTC
CASSYRAPYYGYTF
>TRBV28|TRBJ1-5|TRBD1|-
TGTGCCAGTCTAGGGACAGGGCCTCAGCCCCAGCATTTT
CASLGTGPQPQHF
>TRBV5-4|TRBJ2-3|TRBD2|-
TGTGCCAGCAGCTTTAAGCTAGCGGGCACAGATACGCAGTATTTT
CASSFKLAGTDTQYF
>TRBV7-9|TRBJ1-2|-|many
TGTGCCAGCAGCTTAGGTCAGGGGACATCTAACTATGGCTACACCTTC
CASSLGQGTSNYGYTF
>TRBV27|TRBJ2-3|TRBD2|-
TGTGCCAGCCGGGGGGAGGGGCAGTATTTT
CASRGEGQYF
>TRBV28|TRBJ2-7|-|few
TGTGCCAGCAGTTTAATGAGCTCCTACGAGCAGTACTTC
CASSLMSSYEQYF
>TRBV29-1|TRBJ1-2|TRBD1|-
TGCAGCGTTCGGGACAGGGGTTCCTCTAACTATGGCTACACCTTC
CSVRDRGSSNYGYTF
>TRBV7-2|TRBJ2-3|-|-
TGTGCCAGCAGCTTCTACGGGGGAACAGATACGCAGTATTTT
CASSFYGGTDTQYF
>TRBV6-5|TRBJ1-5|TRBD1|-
TGTGCCAGCAGTTCGGGACAGGGGAATCAGCCCCAGCATTTT
CASSSGQGNQPQHF
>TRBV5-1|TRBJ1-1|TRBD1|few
TGCGCCAGCAGCGCCCGACAGGGGAACACTGAAGCTTTCTTT
CASSARQGNTEAFF
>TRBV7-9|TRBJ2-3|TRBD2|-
TGTGCCAGCAGCTTAGCCAGCGGGATGGCAGATACGCAGTATTTT
CASSLASGMADTQYF
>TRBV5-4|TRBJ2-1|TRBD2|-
TGTGCCAGCAGCTGGGGCGGGGGGATGGACTACAATGAGCAGTTCTTC
CASSWGGGMDYNEQFF
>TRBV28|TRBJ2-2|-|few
TGTGCCAGCAGTTCTGACACCGGGGAGCTGTTTTTT
CASSSDTGELFF
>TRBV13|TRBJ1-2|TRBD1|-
TGTGCCAGCAGTTCAAGACAGGGAGGAAATCCACATTATGGCTACACCTTC
CASSSRQGGNPHYGYTF
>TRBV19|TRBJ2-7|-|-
TGTGCCAGTAGTATGAATGGGGCGGTCTACGAGCAGTACTTC
CASSMNGAVYEQYF
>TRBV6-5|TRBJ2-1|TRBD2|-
TGTGCCAGCAGTTACGGCGGGAGCTCAGCTGAGCAGTTCTTC
CASSYGGSSAEQFF